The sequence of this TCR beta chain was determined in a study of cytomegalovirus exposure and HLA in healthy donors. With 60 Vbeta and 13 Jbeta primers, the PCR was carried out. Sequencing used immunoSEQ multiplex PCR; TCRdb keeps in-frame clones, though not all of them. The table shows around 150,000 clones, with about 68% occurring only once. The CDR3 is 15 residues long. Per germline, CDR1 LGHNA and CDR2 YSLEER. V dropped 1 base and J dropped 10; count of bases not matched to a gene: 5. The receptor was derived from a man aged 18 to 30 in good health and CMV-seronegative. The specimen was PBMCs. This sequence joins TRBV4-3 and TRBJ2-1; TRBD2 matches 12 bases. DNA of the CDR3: TGCGCCAGCAGCCAAGGGACTAGCGGGGTCGGGGAGCAGTTCTTC. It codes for CASSQGTSGVGEQFF.